This note documents a single T cell receptor (beta chain) sequence. Antigen unknown. Germline CDR1 and CDR2: SGDLS and YYNGEE. This CDR3 contains 13 residues. The junction had 4 bases not matched to a gene; V was cut back by 4 bases and J by 7 bases. These data belong to a study of brain T cells in children with intractable seizures. Broader study findings: Pre-surgery blood may have been undersampled, hiding some clones. Patients' HCMV serostatus was unknown; virus specificity rests on CDR3 similarity alone.

Stated time point: blood from clinic visit 5 months post-surgery; TSC patient then seizure free. Sequencing was limited to surgery cases with top T cell transcript signatures in brain tissue. Before surgery, patients took at least one anti-epileptic drug. This table comes from immunoSEQ multiplex PCR, and its TCRdb copy is limited to in-frame clones, with some not included. The top ten hold roughly 5.7% of the sample, which has hundreds of thousands of clones, 93% seen once. This clonotype was obtained from a boy in the first two years of life with tuberous sclerosis and intractable seizures. J is TRBJ2-1 and V is TRBV9, with 8 bases matching TRBD1. The sample in question was peripheral blood, obtained less than 6 months after surgery. The CDR3 protein is CASSPRTGNEQFF. The CDR3 DNA is TGTGCCAGCAGCCCACGGACAGGGAATGAGCAGTTCTTC.